The entry that follows covers one TCR beta chain sequence. Germline V gene sequence: CDR1 LNHDA, CDR2 SQIVND (reference sequence). V gave up 8 bases and J gave up 0 bases, with 24 bases separating them. The CDR3 runs to 18 residues. TCRdb keeps only in-frame clones here, not all; method: immunoSEQ multiplex PCR. Of some 30,000 clones listed, roughly 80% are singletons. The record originates from a study of preoperative IRX-2 immunotherapy in early breast cancer. As to treatment: preoperative locoregional IRX-2 cytokine immunotherapy. Sequences were derived from lymph node tissue, sampled from a patient treated with IRX-2 immunotherapy. This chain connects TRBV19 to TRBJ2-3, with D perhaps assigned TRBD1 or TRBD2 (5 bases each). This clonotype was sampled from a human donor with breast cancer. In nucleotides, the CDR3 is TGTGCCAGTTCCCGGGATCCCTTCGACAGCATTAGCACAGATACGCAGTATTTT. It specifies CASSRDPFDSISTDTQYF.